This TCR beta chain comes out of a study of radiotherapy plus CTLA-4 blockade in lung cancer. This clone showed up just once. Ipilimumab CTLA-4 blockade and focal radiation were given to patients with chemo-refractory metastatic non-small-cell lung cancer. Some clones are missing from TCRdb's copy, which holds only in-frame ones; the method was immunoSEQ multiplex PCR. The sample lists over 85,000 clones; around 80% were seen once. The clonotype originates from a human donor with non-small cell lung cancer that progressed on radiotherapy plus ipilimumab. Material: peripheral blood, obtained from a patient treated with radiotherapy plus ipilimumab.

The CDR3 loop reads CASSLSKAGPTYEQYF. Here the CDR3 DNA reads TGTGCCAGCAGTTTATCTAAAGCGGGCCCAACCTACGAGCAGTACTTC. This chain joins TRBV27 and TRBJ2-7; weak D call: TRBD2 (6 bases). Germline loops: CDR1 MNHEY, CDR2 SMNVEV (reference sequence). The CDR3 totals 16 residues. Trimming took 0 bases from V and 2 from J, leaving 14 bases between them.